This T cell receptor (beta chain) was sequenced in a study of blood T cell repertoires in COVID-19. Study-wide background: From the United States, Italy and Spain came samples of acute and convalescent COVID-19. Nucleic acid was either cDNA or gDNA, and it came from T cells, B-cell-depleted T cells, or PBMCs.

CDR3 size: 15 residues. CDR1 is KGHSH and CDR2 is LQKENI in the germline V gene. The ends were cut back, 0 bases at V and 3 bases at J, with 8 bases in the middle. Adults between about 18 and 95 years of age took part from approximately 24 US areas. This clone was counted only a few times. Methods used by the authors: Estimated nucleated cell counts came from reference gene primer amplification. Here immunoSEQ multiplex PCR was the method, and the copy in TCRdb shows in-frame clones only, minus some. The V and J calls and clone size were taken over from that table, and D and trimming were inferred from the DNA. This table has around 250,000 clones, roughly nine tenths appearing once.

The sequenced sample consisted of PBMCs or T cells enriched from blood (not recorded which). This TCR was recovered from a human donor in a cohort exposed to, infected with or recovered from COVID-19 (not recorded which). The donor label of this sample is uncertain. V and J are TRBV18 and TRBJ2-2; no reliable D call. CDR3 nucleotide sequence: TGTGCCAGCTCACCACCGGAAGCGTACACCGGGGAGCTGTTTTTT. Its protein is CASSPPEAYTGELFF.